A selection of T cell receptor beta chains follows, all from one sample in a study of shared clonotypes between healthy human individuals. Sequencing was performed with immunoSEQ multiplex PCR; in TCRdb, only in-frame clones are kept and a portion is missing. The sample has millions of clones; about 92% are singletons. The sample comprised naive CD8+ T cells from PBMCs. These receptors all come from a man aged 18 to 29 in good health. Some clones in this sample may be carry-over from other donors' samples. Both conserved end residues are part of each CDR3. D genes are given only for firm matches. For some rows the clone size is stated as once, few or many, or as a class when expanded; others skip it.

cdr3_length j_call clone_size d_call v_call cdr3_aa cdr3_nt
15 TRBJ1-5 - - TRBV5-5 CASSLQEGGNQPQHF TGTGCCAGCAGCTTACAAGAAGGTGGCAATCAGCCCCAGCATTTT
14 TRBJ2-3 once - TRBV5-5 CASSLDALTDTQYF TGTGCCAGCAGCTTGGACGCCCTCACAGATACGCAGTATTTT
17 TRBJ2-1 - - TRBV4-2 CASSQDWSGGTDNEQFF TGTGCCAGCAGCCAAGATTGGTCTGGCGGGACCGACAATGAGCAGTTCTTC
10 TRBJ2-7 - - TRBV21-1 CASSVPDEYF TGTGCCAGCAGCGTTCCAGATGAGTACTTC
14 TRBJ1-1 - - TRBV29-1 CSVRGPDKYTEAFF TGCAGCGTTCGTGGACCGGATAAGTACACTGAAGCTTTCTTT
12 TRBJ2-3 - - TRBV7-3 CASSRDRDTQYF TGTGCCAGCAGCCGGGACCGAGATACGCAGTATTTT
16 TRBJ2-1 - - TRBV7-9 CASSQNRRAYDNEQFF TGTGCCAGCAGTCAGAACCGGCGGGCCTACGACAATGAGCAGTTCTTC
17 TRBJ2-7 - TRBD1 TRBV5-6 CASSFPGGELFSYEQYF TGTGCCAGCAGCTTCCCAGGGGGCGAACTGTTCTCCTACGAGCAGTACTTC
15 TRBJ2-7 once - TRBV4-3 CASSQAEDSSYEQYF TGCGCCAGCAGCCAAGCGGAGGATTCCTCCTACGAGCAGTACTTC
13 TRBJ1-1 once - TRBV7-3 CASSPTENTEAFF TGTGCCAGCAGCCCGACAGAGAACACTGAAGCTTTCTTT
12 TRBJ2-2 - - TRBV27 CASSFTAGELFF TGTGCCAGCAGTTTTACAGCCGGGGAGCTGTTTTTT
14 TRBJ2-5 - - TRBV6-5 CASSYVGAGETQYF TGTGCCAGCAGTTACGTGGGGGCGGGCGAGACCCAGTACTTC
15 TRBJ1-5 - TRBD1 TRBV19 CASSALRDRGRPQHF TGTGCCAGTAGTGCCCTCCGGGACAGGGGTCGGCCCCAGCATTTT
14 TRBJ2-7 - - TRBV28 CASSFRGGFHEQYF TGTGCCAGCAGTTTTCGGGGAGGCTTCCACGAGCAGTACTTC
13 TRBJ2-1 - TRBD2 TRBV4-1 CASSPTSGNEQFF TGCGCCAGCAGCCCGACTAGCGGGAATGAGCAGTTCTTC
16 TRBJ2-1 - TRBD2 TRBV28 CASSLTSGRPSNEQFF TGTGCCAGCAGTCTTACTAGCGGGAGGCCCTCAAATGAGCAGTTCTTC
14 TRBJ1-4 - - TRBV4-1 CASSVDRRNEKLFF TGCGCCAGCAGCGTAGACAGAAGAAATGAAAAACTGTTTTTT
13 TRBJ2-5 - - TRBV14 CASSPPMWETQYF TGTGCCAGCAGCCCCCCAATGTGGGAGACCCAGTACTTC
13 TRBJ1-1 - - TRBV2 CASKGHLNTEAFF TGTGCCAGTAAGGGACACTTGAACACTGAAGCTTTCTTT
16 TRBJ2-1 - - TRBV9 CASSVDRGMGYNEQFF TGTGCCAGCAGCGTAGATAGGGGGATGGGTTACAATGAGCAGTTCTTC
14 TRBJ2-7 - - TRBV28 CASSIDSFSYEQYF TGTGCCAGCAGCATTGACTCTTTCTCCTACGAGCAGTACTTC
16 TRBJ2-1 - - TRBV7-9 CASSLKSWPPDNEQFF TGTGCCAGCAGCTTAAAGAGTTGGCCTCCCGACAATGAGCAGTTCTTC
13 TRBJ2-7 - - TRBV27 CASSFGLAYEQYF TGTGCCAGCAGTTTTGGATTGGCCTACGAGCAGTACTTC
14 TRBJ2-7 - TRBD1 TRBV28 CASSSPGGAYEQYF TGTGCCAGCAGCAGCCCAGGGGGCGCTTACGAGCAGTACTTC
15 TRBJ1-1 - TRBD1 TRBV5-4 CASSFGDRPDTEAFF TGTGCCAGCAGCTTCGGGGACAGACCCGACACTGAAGCTTTCTTT
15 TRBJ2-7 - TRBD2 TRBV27 CASSGTSGYTYEQYF TGTGCCAGCAGCGGGACTAGCGGGTACACCTACGAGCAGTACTTC
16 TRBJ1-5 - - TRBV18 CASSPMDARSNQPQHF TGTGCCAGCTCACCCATGGACGCCCGGAGCAATCAGCCCCAGCATTTT
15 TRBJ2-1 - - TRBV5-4 CASSYFGSIRSGQFF TGTGCCAGCAGCTACTTCGGGTCAATCCGGTCCGGGCAGTTCTTC
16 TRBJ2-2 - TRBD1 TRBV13 CASSSPGTGNGGELFF TGTGCCAGCAGCTCCCCCGGGACAGGGAATGGCGGGGAGCTGTTTTTT
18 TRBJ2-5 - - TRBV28 CASSLGTTNTDFSETQYF TGTGCCAGCAGTCTTGGGACGACCAACACGGACTTCTCGGAGACCCAGTACTTC
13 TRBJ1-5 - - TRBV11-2 CASSPRQYQPQHF TGTGCCAGCAGCCCCCGACAGTATCAGCCCCAGCATTTT
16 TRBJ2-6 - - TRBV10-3 CAISGKGDSGANVLTF TGTGCCATCAGTGGTAAGGGGGACTCTGGGGCCAACGTCCTGACTTTC
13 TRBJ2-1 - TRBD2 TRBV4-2 CASSRGRAHEQFF TGTGCCAGCAGCCGGGGGAGGGCGCATGAGCAGTTCTTC
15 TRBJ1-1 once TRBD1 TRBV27 CASSVQGALGTEAFF TGTGCCAGCAGTGTGCAGGGGGCATTGGGTACTGAAGCTTTCTTT
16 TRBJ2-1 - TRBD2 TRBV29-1 CSVEDVGLALYNEQFF TGCAGCGTTGAAGATGTGGGACTAGCATTATACAATGAGCAGTTCTTC
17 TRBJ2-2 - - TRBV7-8 CASSPSPRGASTGELFF TGTGCCAGCAGCCCCTCTCCCCGCGGGGCCTCCACCGGGGAGCTGTTTTTT
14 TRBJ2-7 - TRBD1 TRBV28 CASSHGQGASEQYF TGTGCCAGCAGCCATGGACAGGGGGCGAGCGAGCAGTACTTC
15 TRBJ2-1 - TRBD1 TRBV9 CASSVGQGTGNEQFF TGTGCCAGCAGCGTTGGACAGGGTACAGGGAATGAGCAGTTCTTC
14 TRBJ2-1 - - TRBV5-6 CASSQGTAYNEQFF TGTGCCAGCAGCCAGGGGACCGCCTACAATGAGCAGTTCTTC
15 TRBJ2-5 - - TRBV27 CASSLTSRGQETQYF TGTGCCAGCAGTTTGACTAGTCGAGGACAAGAGACCCAGTACTTC
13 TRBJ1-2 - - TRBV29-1 CSVVQGSGYGYTF TGCAGCGTTGTGCAGGGTTCTGGCTATGGCTACACCTTC
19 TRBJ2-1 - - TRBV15 CATSRGRLSVSGRANEQFF TGTGCCACCAGCAGAGGTCGTCTCTCGGTTAGCGGACGAGCCAATGAGCAGTTCTTC
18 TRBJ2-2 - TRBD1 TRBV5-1 CASSLGDRVGSNTGELFF TGCGCCAGCAGCTTGGGGGACAGGGTAGGATCGAACACCGGGGAGCTGTTTTTT
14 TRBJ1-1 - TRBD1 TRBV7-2 CASSSIEDRVRAFF TGTGCCAGCAGCTCCATAGAAGACAGGGTTAGAGCTTTCTTT
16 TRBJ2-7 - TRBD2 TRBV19 CASSPRDGLAGSEQYF TGTGCCAGTAGCCCCAGGGACGGACTAGCGGGATCCGAGCAGTACTTC
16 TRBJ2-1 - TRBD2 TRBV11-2 CASSLVSSGRGEEQFF TGTGCCAGCAGCTTAGTCTCTAGCGGGAGAGGGGAGGAGCAGTTCTTC
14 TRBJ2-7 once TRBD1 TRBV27 CASSWGTGSYEQYF TGTGCCAGCAGTTGGGGGACAGGGTCTTACGAGCAGTACTTC
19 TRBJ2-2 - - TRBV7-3 CASSSRPVPQGRLAGELFF TGTGCCAGCAGCTCCAGACCAGTACCACAGGGAAGATTGGCCGGGGAGCTGTTTTTT
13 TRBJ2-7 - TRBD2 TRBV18 CASSPREGYEQYF TGTGCCAGCTCACCACGGGAGGGCTACGAGCAGTACTTC
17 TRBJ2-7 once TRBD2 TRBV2 CASSEQGLAGEAYEQYF TGTGCCAGCAGTGAACAGGGACTAGCGGGAGAGGCCTACGAGCAGTACTTC
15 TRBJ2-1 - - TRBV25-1 CASSEQGSTYNEQFF TGTGCCAGCAGTGAACAGGGTTCAACCTACAATGAGCAGTTCTTC
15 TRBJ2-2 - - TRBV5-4 CASSLGGKVSGELFF TGTGCCAGCAGCTTGGGCGGGAAAGTATCCGGGGAGCTGTTTTTT
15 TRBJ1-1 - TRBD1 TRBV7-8 CASSLDRDSNTEAFF TGTGCCAGCAGCTTAGACCGGGACAGCAACACTGAAGCTTTCTTT